The TCR beta chain described here comes from a study of T cell responses to AZD1222 COVID-19 vaccine. Between the trimmed V and J ends, which lost 3 bases and 2 bases, there was a span of 15 bases. The CDR3 extends over 16 amino acids. General study findings and limits: CD4 TCRs covered the whole spike, strongest at regions 160-218 and 743-854.

As for this clone: Antigen unknown.

Profiled with immunoSEQ multiplex PCR; TCRdb holds only in-frame clones, not every one. The sample lists about 120,000 clones, around 85% occurring once. The V and J genes are TRBV23-1 and TRBJ2-3; possibly TRBD1 for D (6 bases). TRBV23-1 is an ORF, with its function uncertain. The starting material was peripheral blood, obtained on day 0 of AZD1222 vaccination. This receptor was identified in an adult in good health. CDR3 in amino acids: CASSHRPGHFTDTQYF. CDR3 coding DNA: TGCGCCAGCAGTCATCGGCCGGGACACTTCACAGATACGCAGTATTTT.